The clone carrying this TCR beta chain has just one count. The germline gene is not matched at one end of the junction; a read error may be the cause. This CDR3 has 12 residues. The entry originates in a study of blood T cells in healthy people across ages. For the second PCR, which ran for about 7 to 12 cycles, a sample-barcoded 5' primer and a J-beta primer mix were used. TCRdb fed the 5' RACE reads into MiXCR, producing one record per CDR3 protein. The table shows roughly 800,000 distinct CDR3 sequences, with 55% to 70% occurring only once. The sequence came from a man in his thirties or forties in good health. The chain links TRBV12-3 or TRBV12-4 to TRBJ1-1, with D hard to call. The sequencing input was blood. CDR3 loop: CASSWSDTEPFF. The CDR3 DNA follows: TGTGCCAGCAGCTGGTCGGATACTGAACCTTTCTTT.